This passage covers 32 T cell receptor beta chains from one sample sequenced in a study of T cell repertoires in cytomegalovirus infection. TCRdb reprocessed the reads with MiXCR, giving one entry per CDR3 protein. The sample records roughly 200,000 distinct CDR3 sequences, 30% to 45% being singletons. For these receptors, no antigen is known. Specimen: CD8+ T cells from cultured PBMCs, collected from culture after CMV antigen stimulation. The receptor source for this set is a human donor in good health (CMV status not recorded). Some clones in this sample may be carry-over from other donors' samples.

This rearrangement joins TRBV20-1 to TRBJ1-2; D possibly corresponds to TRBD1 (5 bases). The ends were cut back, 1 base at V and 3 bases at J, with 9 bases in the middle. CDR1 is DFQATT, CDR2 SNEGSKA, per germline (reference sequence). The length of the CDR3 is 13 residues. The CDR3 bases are TGCAGTGCTAGAGTCCGAGGGGACTATGGCTACACCTTC. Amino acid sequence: CSARVRGDYGYTF.

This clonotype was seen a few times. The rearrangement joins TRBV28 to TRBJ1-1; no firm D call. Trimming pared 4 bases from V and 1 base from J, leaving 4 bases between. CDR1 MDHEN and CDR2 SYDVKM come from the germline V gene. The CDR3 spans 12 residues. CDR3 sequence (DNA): TGTGCCAGCAGTTATGAGAACACTGAAGCTTTCTTT. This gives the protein CASSYENTEAFF.

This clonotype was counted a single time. Here the CDR3 DNA reads TGTGCCAGCAGTTACTCGAAGCATTTTCAAGAGACCCAGTACTTC. Amino acid sequence: CASSYSKHFQETQYF. J is TRBJ2-5 and V is TRBV6-6; D is uncertain. The CDR3 totals 15 residues. CDR1 and CDR2 from the germline V gene are MNHNY and SVGAGI (reference sequence). Trimming stripped 0 bases from V and 2 bases from J, with 10 bases between.

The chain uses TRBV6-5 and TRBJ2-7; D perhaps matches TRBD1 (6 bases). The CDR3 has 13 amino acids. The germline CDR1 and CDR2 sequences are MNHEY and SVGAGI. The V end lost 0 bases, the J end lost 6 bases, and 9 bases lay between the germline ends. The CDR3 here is CASSYSTGGEQYF. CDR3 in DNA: TGTGCCAGCAGTTACTCGACAGGCGGCGAGCAGTACTTC.

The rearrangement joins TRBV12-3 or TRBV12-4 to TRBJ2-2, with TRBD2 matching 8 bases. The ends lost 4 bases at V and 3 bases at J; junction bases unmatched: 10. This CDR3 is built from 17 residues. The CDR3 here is CASSSASAGDHTGELFF. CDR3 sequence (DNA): TGTGCCAGCAGTTCCGCCTCAGCGGGAGACCACACCGGGGAGCTGTTTTTT.

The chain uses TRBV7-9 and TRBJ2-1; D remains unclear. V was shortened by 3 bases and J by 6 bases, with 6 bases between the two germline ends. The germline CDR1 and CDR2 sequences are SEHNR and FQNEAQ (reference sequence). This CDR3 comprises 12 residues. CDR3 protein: CASSFRANEQFF. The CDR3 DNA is TGTGCCAGCAGCTTTAGGGCCAATGAGCAGTTCTTC.

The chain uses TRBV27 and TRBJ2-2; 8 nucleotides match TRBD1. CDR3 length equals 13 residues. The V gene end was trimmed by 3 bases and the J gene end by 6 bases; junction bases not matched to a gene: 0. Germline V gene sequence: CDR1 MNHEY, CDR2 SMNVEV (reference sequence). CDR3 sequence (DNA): TGTGCCAGCAGTTTCAGGGGGCCCGGGGAGCTGTTTTTT. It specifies CASSFRGPGELFF.

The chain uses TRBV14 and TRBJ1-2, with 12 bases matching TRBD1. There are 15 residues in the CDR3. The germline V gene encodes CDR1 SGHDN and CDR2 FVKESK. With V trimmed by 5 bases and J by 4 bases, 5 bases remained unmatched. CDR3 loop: CASSFGTGGGYGYTF. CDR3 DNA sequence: TGTGCCAGCAGCTTCGGGACAGGGGGCGGCTATGGCTACACCTTC.

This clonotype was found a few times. The CDR3 sequence: CASSSPGFLDGYTF. Written as DNA, the CDR3 is TGTGCCAGCAGTTCCCCAGGGTTTTTAGATGGCTACACCTTC. V usage is TRBV28 and J usage is TRBJ1-2; D perhaps matches TRBD1 (5 bases). CDR3 size: 14 residues. Germline assignment: CDR1 MDHEN and CDR2 SYDVKM. V lost 4 bases and J lost 6, with 15 bases in between.

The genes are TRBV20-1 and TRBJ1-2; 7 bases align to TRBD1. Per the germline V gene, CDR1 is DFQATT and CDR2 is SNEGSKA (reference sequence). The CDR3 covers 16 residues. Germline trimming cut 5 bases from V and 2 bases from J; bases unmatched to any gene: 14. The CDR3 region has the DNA TGCAGTGCTTCCGCCCCAATTACAGGGGCCAACTATGGCTACACCTTC. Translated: CSASAPITGANYGYTF.

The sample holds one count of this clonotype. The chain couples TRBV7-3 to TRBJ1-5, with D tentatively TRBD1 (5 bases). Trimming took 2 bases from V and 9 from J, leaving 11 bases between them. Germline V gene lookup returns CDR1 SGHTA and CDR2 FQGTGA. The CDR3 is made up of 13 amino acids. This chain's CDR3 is CASSLGPQGPQHF. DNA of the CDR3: TGTGCCAGCAGCTTAGGACCTCAGGGGCCCCAGCATTTT.

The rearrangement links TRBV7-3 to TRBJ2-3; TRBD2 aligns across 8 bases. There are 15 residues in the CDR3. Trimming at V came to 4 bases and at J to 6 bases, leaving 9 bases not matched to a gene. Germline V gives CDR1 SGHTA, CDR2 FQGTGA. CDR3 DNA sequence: TGTGCCAGCAGCTCTCAGGGACTAGAAGGGGATACGCAGTATTTT. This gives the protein CASSSQGLEGDTQYF. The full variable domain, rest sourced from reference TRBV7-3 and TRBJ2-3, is GAGVSQTPSNKVTEKGKYVELRCDPISGHTALYWYRQSLGQGPEFLIYFQGTGAADDSGLPNDRFFAVRPEGSVSTLKIQRTERGDSAVYLCASSSQGLEGDTQYFGPGTRLTVL.

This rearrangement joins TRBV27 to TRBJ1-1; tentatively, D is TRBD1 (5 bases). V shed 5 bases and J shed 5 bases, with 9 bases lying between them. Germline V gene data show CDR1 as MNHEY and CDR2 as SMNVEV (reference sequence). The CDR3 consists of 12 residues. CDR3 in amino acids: CASSPGTTEAFF. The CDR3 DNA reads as TGTGCCAGCAGTCCCGGGACTACTGAAGCTTTCTTT.

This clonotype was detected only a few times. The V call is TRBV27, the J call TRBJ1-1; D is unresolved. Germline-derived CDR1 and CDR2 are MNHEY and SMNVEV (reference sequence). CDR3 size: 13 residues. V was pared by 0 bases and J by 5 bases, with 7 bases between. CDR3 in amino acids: CASSLSPRTEAFF. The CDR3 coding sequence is TGTGCCAGCAGTTTATCCCCCAGGACTGAAGCTTTCTTT.

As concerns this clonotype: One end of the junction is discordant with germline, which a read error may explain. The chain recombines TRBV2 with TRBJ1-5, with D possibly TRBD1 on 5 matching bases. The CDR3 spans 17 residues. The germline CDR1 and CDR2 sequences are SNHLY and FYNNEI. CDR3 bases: TGTGCCAGAAGTGTCAGGGAGTTACGGATAGGAAATCAGCCCCAGCTTTTT. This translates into CARSVRELRIGNQPQLF.

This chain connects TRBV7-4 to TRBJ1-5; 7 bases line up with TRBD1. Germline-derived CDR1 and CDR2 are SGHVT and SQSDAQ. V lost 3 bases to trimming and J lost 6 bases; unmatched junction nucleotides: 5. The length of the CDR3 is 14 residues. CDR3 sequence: CASSFGAGGQPQHF. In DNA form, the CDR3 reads TGTGCCAGCAGCTTTGGGGCAGGGGGTCAGCCCCAGCATTTT.

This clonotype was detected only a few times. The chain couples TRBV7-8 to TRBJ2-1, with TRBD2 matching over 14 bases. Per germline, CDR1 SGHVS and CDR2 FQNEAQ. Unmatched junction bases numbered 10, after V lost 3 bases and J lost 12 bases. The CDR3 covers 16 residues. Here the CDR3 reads CASSLAPGLAGVGQFF. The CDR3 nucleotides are TGTGCCAGCAGCTTGGCTCCGGGACTAGCGGGAGTCGGGCAGTTCTTC. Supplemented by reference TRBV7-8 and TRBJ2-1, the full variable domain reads GAGVSQSPRYKVAKRGQDVALRCDPISGHVSLFWYQQALGQGPEFLTYFQNEAQLDKSGLPSDRFFAERPEGSVSTLKIQRTQQEDSAVYLCASSLAPGLAGVGQFFGPGTRLTVL.

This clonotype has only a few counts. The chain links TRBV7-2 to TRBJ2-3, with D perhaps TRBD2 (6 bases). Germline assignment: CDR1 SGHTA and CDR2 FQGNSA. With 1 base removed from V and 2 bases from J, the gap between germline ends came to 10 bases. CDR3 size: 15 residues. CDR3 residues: CASSLGGTYTDTQYF. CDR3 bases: TGTGCCAGCAGCTTAGGCGGGACTTACACAGATACGCAGTATTTT.

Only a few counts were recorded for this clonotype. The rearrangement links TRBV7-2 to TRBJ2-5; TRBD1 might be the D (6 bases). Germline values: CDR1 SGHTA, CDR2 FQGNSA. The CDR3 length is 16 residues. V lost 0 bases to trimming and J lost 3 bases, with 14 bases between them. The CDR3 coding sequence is TGTGCCAGCAGCTTAGCGACCAGGGGTGTAGAAGAGACCCAGTACTTC. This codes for CASSLATRGVEETQYF.

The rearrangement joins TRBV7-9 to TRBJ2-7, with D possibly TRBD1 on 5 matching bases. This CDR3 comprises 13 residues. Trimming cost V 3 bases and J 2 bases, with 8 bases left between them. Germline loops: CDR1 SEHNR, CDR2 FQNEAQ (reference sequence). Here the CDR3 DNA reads TGTGCCAGCAGCTTTGACAGTACCTACGAGCAGTACTTC. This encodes CASSFDSTYEQYF.

CDR3 coding DNA: TGTGCCAGCAGCTTAGGGGTACAAGAGACCCAGTACTTC. Its protein product is CASSLGVQETQYF. The chain is built from TRBV7-8 and TRBJ2-5; unclear D gene. The V end was cut by 1 base, the J end by 2 bases, with 5 bases between. Germline values: CDR1 SGHVS, CDR2 FQNEAQ. This CDR3 has 13 amino acids.

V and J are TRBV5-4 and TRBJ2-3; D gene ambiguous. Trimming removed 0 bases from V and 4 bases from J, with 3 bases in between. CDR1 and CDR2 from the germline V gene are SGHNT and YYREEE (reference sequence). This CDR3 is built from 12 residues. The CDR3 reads CASSLDADTQYF. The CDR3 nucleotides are TGTGCCAGCAGCTTGGACGCAGATACGCAGTATTTT. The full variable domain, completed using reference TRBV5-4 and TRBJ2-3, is ETGVTQSPTHLIKTRGQQVTLRCSSQSGHNTVSWYQQALGQGPQFIFQYYREEENGRGNFPPRFSGLQFPNYSSELNVNALELDDSALYLCASSLDADTQYFGPGTRLTVL.

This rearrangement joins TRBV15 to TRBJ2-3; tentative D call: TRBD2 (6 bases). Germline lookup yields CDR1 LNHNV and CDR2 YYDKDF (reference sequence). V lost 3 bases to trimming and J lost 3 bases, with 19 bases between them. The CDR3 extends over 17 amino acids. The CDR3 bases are TGTGCCACCAGCAGGGCCTCGGGACTTCGGATTACAGATACGCAGTATTTT. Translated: CATSRASGLRITDTQYF.

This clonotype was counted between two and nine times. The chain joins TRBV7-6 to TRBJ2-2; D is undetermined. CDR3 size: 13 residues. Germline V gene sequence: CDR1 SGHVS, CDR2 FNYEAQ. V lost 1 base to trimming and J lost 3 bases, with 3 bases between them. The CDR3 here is CASSLEDTGELFF. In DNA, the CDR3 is TGTGCCAGCAGCTTAGAGGACACCGGGGAGCTGTTTTTT.

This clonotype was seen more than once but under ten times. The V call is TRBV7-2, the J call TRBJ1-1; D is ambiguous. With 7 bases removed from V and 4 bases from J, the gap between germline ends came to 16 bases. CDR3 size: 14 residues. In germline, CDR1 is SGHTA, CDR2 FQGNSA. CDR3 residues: CASTSPWSRTEAFF. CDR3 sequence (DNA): TGTGCCAGCACCTCCCCATGGTCACGCACTGAAGCTTTCTTT.

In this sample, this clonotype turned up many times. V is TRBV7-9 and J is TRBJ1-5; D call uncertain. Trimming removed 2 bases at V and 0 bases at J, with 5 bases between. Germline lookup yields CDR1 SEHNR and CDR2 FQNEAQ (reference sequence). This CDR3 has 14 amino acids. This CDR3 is CASSLTDSNQPQHF. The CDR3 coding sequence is TGTGCCAGCAGCTTAACTGATAGCAATCAGCCCCAGCATTTT.

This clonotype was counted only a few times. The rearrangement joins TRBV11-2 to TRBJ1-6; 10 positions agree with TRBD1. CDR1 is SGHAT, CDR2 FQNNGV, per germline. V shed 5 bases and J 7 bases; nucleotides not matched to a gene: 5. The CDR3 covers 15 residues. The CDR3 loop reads CASSTKDRGNSPLHF. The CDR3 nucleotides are TGTGCCAGCAGCACCAAGGACAGGGGGAATTCACCCCTCCACTTT. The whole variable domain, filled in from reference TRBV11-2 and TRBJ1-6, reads EAGVAQSPRYKIIEKRQSVAFWCNPISGHATLYWYQQILGQGPKLLIQFQNNGVVDDSQLPKDRFSAERLKGVDSTLKIQPAKLEDSAVYLCASSTKDRGNSPLHFGNGTRLTVT.

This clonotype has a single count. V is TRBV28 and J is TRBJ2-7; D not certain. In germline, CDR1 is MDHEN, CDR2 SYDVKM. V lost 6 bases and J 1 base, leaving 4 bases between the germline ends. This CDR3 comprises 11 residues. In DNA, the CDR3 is TGTGCCAGCAGAAAATCCTACGAGCAGTACTTC. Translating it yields CASRKSYEQYF.

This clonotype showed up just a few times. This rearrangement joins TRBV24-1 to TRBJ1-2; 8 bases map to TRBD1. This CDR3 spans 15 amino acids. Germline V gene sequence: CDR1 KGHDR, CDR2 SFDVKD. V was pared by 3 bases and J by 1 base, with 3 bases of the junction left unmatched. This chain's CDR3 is CATSDGQGGNYGYTF. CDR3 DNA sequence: TGTGCCACCAGTGATGGACAGGGCGGTAACTATGGCTACACCTTC.

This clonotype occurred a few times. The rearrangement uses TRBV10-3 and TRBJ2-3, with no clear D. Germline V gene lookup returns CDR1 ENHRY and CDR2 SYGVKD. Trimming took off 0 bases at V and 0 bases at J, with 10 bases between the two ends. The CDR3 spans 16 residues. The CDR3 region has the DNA TGTGCCATCAGTGAGTCACCCTCGACTAGCACAGATACGCAGTATTTT. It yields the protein CAISESPSTSTDTQYF.

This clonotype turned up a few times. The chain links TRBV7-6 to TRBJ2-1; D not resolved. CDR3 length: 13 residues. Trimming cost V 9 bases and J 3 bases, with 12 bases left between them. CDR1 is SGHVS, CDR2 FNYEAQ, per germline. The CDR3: CASMREDYNEQFF. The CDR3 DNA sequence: TGTGCCAGTATGAGAGAGGACTACAATGAGCAGTTCTTC.

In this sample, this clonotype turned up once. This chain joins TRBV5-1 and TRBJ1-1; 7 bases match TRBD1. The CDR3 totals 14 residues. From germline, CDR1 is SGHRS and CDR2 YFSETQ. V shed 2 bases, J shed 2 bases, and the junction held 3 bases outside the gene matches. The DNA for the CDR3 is TGCGCCAGCAGCTTAGGGGACAGCAACACTGAAGCTTTCTTT. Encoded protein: CASSLGDSNTEAFF. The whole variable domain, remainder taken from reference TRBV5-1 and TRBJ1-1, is KAGVTQTPRYLIKTRGQQVTLSCSPISGHRSVSWYQQTPGQGLQFLFEYFSETQRNKGNFPGRFSGRQFSNSRSEMNVSTLELGDSALYLCASSLGDSNTEAFFGQGTRLTVV.